This TCR beta chain stems from a study of early T cells in non-severe SARS-CoV-2 infection. Study background: Unsorted whole blood bulk RNA was sequenced, with unpaired chains.

Trimming took off 0 bases at V and 4 bases at J, with 10 bases between the two ends. The CDR3 runs to 14 residues. Germline CDR1 SGHTA, CDR2 FQGNSA. TCRdb reanalysed the 5' RACE reads using MiXCR and keeps one entry per CDR3 protein. There are 90,000 to 100,000 distinct CDR3 sequences in the sample; about 12% occur only once, and about 2% lies in the top ten. This clonotype was counted many times. Sequenced input: whole blood. The V gene is TRBV7-2, the J gene TRBJ2-7; D is ambiguous. The sequence was obtained from an adult who was a healthcare worker with PCR-confirmed SARS-CoV-2 infection or an uninfected control (not recorded which). The CDR3: CASSLALVGYEQYF. In DNA form, the CDR3 reads TGTGCCAGCAGCTTAGCGCTTGTGGGATACGAGCAGTACTTC. The whole variable domain, remainder taken from reference TRBV7-2 and TRBJ2-7, is GAGVSQSPSNKVTEKGKDVELRCDPISGHTALYWYRQSLGQGLEFLIYFQGNSAPDKSGLPSDRFSAERTGGSVSTLTIQRTQQEDSAVYLCASSLALVGYEQYFGPGTRLTVT.